The 25 T cell receptor beta chains below all came from one sample that was sequenced in a study of vaccination and CD4 T cells after COVID-19. This sample's treatment: roughly 11-day PBMC culture with coronavirus spike peptide pools or control peptides (ViraFEST assay). Investigators obtained the unexposed donor's CD4+ T cells before the COVID-19 pandemic (2011-2018). The Oncomine TCR Beta short-read assay was what sequenced the DNA obtained from cultured CD4+ T cells. Using its own MiXCR run on the PCR reads, TCRdb lists one record per CDR3 protein. The repertoire includes around 7,400 distinct CDR3 sequences, about 53% of them detected once, and about a sixth sits in the top ten. The antigens these receptors bind are not known. The specimen was CD4+ T cells from blood, cultured in vitro. The receptors derive from a human donor in good health.

The chain couples TRBV15 to TRBJ1-5, with 8 bases matching TRBD1. Germline lookup yields CDR1 LNHNV and CDR2 YYDKDF (reference sequence). The CDR3 totals 16 residues. J gave up 2 bases and V 3 bases, and 6 bases lay outside the gene matches. The CDR3 sequence: CATSSRTGRGNQPQHF. In nucleotides, the CDR3 is TGTGCCACCAGCAGCCGGACAGGGCGCGGCAATCAGCCCCAGCATTTT. The complete variable domain, with remaining parts taken from reference TRBV15 and TRBJ1-5, reads DAMVIQNPRYQVTQFGKPVTLSCSQTLNHNVMYWYQQKSSQAPKLLFHYYDKDFNNEADTPDNFQSRRPNTSFCFLDIRSPGLGDTAMYLCATSSRTGRGNQPQHFGDGTRLSIL.

This clonotype was detected only a few times. The chain is built from TRBV6-1 and TRBJ1-6; possibly TRBD1 for D (5 bases). Germline V gives CDR1 MNHNS, CDR2 SASEGT. V lost 1 base and J 6 bases, leaving 10 bases between the germline ends. The CDR3 has 15 residues. In nucleotides, the CDR3 is TGTGCCAGCAGTGAAGTGGCAGGGAGTAATTCACCCCTCCACTTT. Translation: CASSEVAGSNSPLHF.

This clonotype occurred a few times. The rearrangement uses TRBV12-3 or TRBV12-4 and TRBJ2-2, with 9 bases fitting TRBD2. V gave up 6 bases and J gave up 0 bases; unmatched junction bases: 8. The CDR3 has 17 amino acids. CDR3 nucleotide sequence: TGTGCCAGCAGGCGGGGGGGGAGGGATGCGAACACCGGGGAGCTGTTTTTT. Translated: CASRRGGRDANTGELFF.

This clonotype was observed a handful of times. DNA for the CDR3: TGTGCCAGCAGCTCTTCGACAGATACGCAGTATTTT. It codes for CASSSSTDTQYF. This chain connects TRBV7-2 to TRBJ2-3; D gene unclear. The CDR3 totals 12 residues. V dropped 4 bases and J dropped 3 bases, with 5 bases sitting between them. Germline assignment: CDR1 SGHTA and CDR2 FQGNSA.

V is TRBV5-4 and J is TRBJ1-6; unclear D gene. The CDR3 runs 17 residues. Deletions cut 0 bases from V and 0 bases from J, with 10 bases between. Germline assignment: CDR1 SGHNT and CDR2 YYREEE (reference sequence). The CDR3 region is CASSLAPPSSYNSPLHF. DNA of the CDR3: TGTGCCAGCAGCTTGGCCCCACCAAGCTCCTATAATTCACCCCTCCACTTT. The full variable domain, rest sourced from reference TRBV5-4 and TRBJ1-6, is ETGVTQSPTHLIKTRGQQVTLRCSSQSGHNTVSWYQQALGQGPQFIFQYYREEENGRGNFPPRFSGLQFPNYSSELNVNALELDDSALYLCASSLAPPSSYNSPLHFGNGTRLTVT.

A remark on this clonotype: One junction end does not reproduce the germline sequence, and a read error may be involved. The rearrangement uses TRBV5-3 and TRBJ2-2; tentative D call: TRBD2 (5 bases). TRBV5-3 is annotated as an ORF whose role is uncertain. The CDR3 is 14 amino acids. The CDR3 nucleotides read TGTGCCAGCAGCTTGGGGTTGTACACCGGGGAGCCGTTTTTT. Protein: CASSLGLYTGEPFF.

This clonotype was seen only a few times. The chain is built from TRBV20-1 and TRBJ2-3, with 8 bases aligning to TRBD2. The CDR3 covers 15 residues. With V trimmed by 5 bases and J by 2 bases, 9 bases remained unmatched. Germline loops: CDR1 DFQATT, CDR2 SNEGSKA (reference sequence). CDR3 protein: CSAPRGSGNTDTQYF. The CDR3 nucleotides read TGCAGTGCTCCCCGTGGTAGCGGGAACACAGATACGCAGTATTTT.

This clonotype has just one count. The rearrangement uses TRBV19 and TRBJ1-6; D is unresolved. The CDR3 contains 14 residues. The germline V gene has CDR1 LNHDA and CDR2 SQIVND (reference sequence). The V and J ends lost 0 bases and 14 bases respectively, with 14 bases between them. CDR3: CASSIDQSYRALHF. The CDR3 region has the DNA TGTGCCAGTAGTATAGATCAAAGTTATCGGGCCCTCCACTTT.

This rearrangement joins TRBV5-1 to TRBJ1-1; 10 bases align to TRBD1. Trimming at V came to 2 bases and at J to 8 bases, leaving 6 bases not matched to a gene. The CDR3 has 14 residues. The germline gives CDR1 SGHRS, CDR2 YFSETQ. CDR3 amino acids: CASSLGTGVQEAFF. The DNA of the CDR3 is TGCGCCAGCAGCTTAGGGACAGGGGTTCAAGAAGCTTTCTTT.

In its sample, this clonotype was seen a few times. The chain couples TRBV7-2 to TRBJ1-1, with TRBD1 identical over 8 bases. This CDR3 is built from 17 residues. Germline V gives CDR1 SGHTA, CDR2 FQGNSA. Trimming cost V 6 bases and J 1 base; bases outside gene matches: 13. CDR3: CASRLDRDRITNTEAFF. As DNA, the CDR3 is TGTGCCAGCAGACTCGACCGGGACAGGATTACGAACACTGAAGCTTTCTTT.

This chain uses TRBV5-1 with TRBJ1-6, with TRBD1 matching over 8 bases. The CDR3 extends over 17 amino acids. Germline CDR1 SGHRS, CDR2 YFSETQ. The J segment lost 0 bases and the V segment lost 4 bases, leaving 6 bases of the junction unmatched. CDR3 coding DNA: TGCGCCAGCAGCCTGCGACAGGGGAGCTCCTATAATTCACCCCTCCACTTT. Translated, it gives CASSLRQGSSYNSPLHF. Variable domain in full (rest from reference TRBV5-1 and TRBJ1-6): KAGVTQTPRYLIKTRGQQVTLSCSPISGHRSVSWYQQTPGQGLQFLFEYFSETQRNKGNFPGRFSGRQFSNSRSEMNVSTLELGDSALYLCASSLRQGSSYNSPLHFGNGTRLTVT.

This rearrangement joins TRBV7-2 to TRBJ1-1, with D perhaps matching TRBD1 (6 bases). V lost 5 bases and J 5 bases, leaving 12 bases between the germline ends. This CDR3 is 13 amino acids long. Germline-derived CDR1 and CDR2 are SGHTA and FQGNSA. The CDR3 sequence is CASSVSRGTEAFF. The DNA of the CDR3 is TGTGCCAGCAGCGTCTCCAGGGGTACTGAAGCTTTCTTT.

The chain links TRBV27 to TRBJ1-5; D is ambiguous. This CDR3 has 15 amino acids. Germline V gene data show CDR1 as MNHEY and CDR2 as SMNVEV (reference sequence). V lost 3 bases, J lost 0 bases, and 9 bases lay in between. The DNA for the CDR3 is TGTGCCAGCAGTTTTCGGGCGGATAGCAATCAGCCCCAGCATTTT. It is translated as CASSFRADSNQPQHF.

The rearrangement joins TRBV11-2 to TRBJ2-4; D call uncertain. The CDR3 runs 11 residues. V lost 0 bases, J lost 13 bases, and 7 bases lay in between. Germline values: CDR1 SGHAT, CDR2 FQNNGV. The CDR3 loop reads CASSLERLQYF. CDR3 nucleotides: TGTGCCAGCAGCTTAGAACGGCTACAGTACTTC.

This clonotype was observed once. This chain uses TRBV7-6 with TRBJ1-4; D is unresolved. V lost 1 base and J lost 7, with 10 bases in between. The CDR3 sequence is 14 residues long. Per germline, CDR1 SGHVS and CDR2 FNYEAQ. CDR3 amino acids: CASSLGPSGEKLFF. The CDR3 nucleotides read TGTGCCAGCAGCTTAGGGCCCTCAGGTGAAAAACTGTTTTTT.

This clonotype was found a few times. The chain is built from TRBV11-2 and TRBJ2-3; D uncertain. The germline V gene has CDR1 SGHAT and CDR2 FQNNGV. The CDR3 loop spans 15 amino acids. V lost 5 bases and J lost 0, with 12 bases in between. The CDR3 sequence: CASSIPITSTDTQYF. For the CDR3, the DNA is TGTGCCAGCAGCATCCCTATTACTAGCACAGATACGCAGTATTTT.

This clonotype came up a few times. The genes are TRBV7-9 and TRBJ1-5; no firm D call. This CDR3 comprises 13 residues. Between the trimmed V and J ends, which lost 1 base and 9 bases, there was a span of 10 bases. Germline CDR1 is SEHNR and CDR2 is FQNEAQ (reference sequence). CDR3 residues: CASSLDSPGPQHF. CDR3 nucleotide sequence: TGTGCCAGCAGCTTAGACTCTCCGGGGCCCCAGCATTTT. Using reference TRBV7-9 and TRBJ1-5 for the parts outside the CDR3, the full variable domain is DTGVSQNPRHKITKRGQNVTFRCDPISEHNRLYWYRQTLGQGPEFLTYFQNEAQLEKSRLLSDRFSAERPKGSFSTLEIQRTEQGDSAMYLCASSLDSPGPQHFGDGTRLSIL.

In this sample, this clonotype turned up once. The rearrangement uses TRBV2 and TRBJ1-5, with 8 bases fitting TRBD1. The junction had 7 bases not matched to a gene; V was cut back by 6 bases and J by 3 bases. Germline V lookup: CDR1 SNHLY, CDR2 FYNNEI. This CDR3 contains 15 residues. CDR3 coding DNA: TGTGCCAGCAGAATAGGACAGGGAAACAATCAGCCCCAGCATTTT. This codes for CASRIGQGNNQPQHF.

This clonotype turned up a few times. V is TRBV30 and J is TRBJ1-2; TRBD1 matches 9 bases. Germline V gene data show CDR1 as GTSNPN and CDR2 as SVGIG (reference sequence). The CDR3 has 15 amino acids. The ends lost 0 bases at V and 4 bases at J; junction bases unmatched: 6. The CDR3 reads CAWSVGTGIPYGYTF. CDR3 nucleotides: TGTGCCTGGAGTGTCGGGACAGGGATCCCCTATGGCTACACCTTC.

The chain combines TRBV5-1 with TRBJ1-6; D remains unclear. Germline CDR1 is SGHRS and CDR2 is YFSETQ. This CDR3 has 12 residues. V lost 0 bases and J lost 7, with 2 bases in between. Here the CDR3 reads CASSLGNSPLHF. CDR3 sequence (DNA): TGCGCCAGCAGCTTGGGGAATTCACCCCTCCACTTT.

The chain combines TRBV27 with TRBJ2-1; 10 nucleotides match TRBD2. The CDR3 loop spans 15 amino acids. Germline trimming cut 3 bases from V and 6 bases from J; bases unmatched to any gene: 5. Germline V lookup: CDR1 MNHEY, CDR2 SMNVEV (reference sequence). The CDR3 region has the DNA TGTGCCAGCAGTTTTAGGGCTAGCGGGAGCAATGAGCAGTTCTTC. This gives the protein CASSFRASGSNEQFF.

This clonotype was counted between two and nine times. This rearrangement joins TRBV6-1 to TRBJ2-5, with D possibly TRBD1 on 8 matching bases. V lost 6 bases, J lost 3 bases, and 17 bases lay in between. The CDR3 is made up of 15 amino acids. CDR1 and CDR2 from the germline V gene are MNHNS and SASEGT. The CDR3 loop reads CASRRTGTNKETQYF. As DNA, the CDR3 is TGTGCCAGCAGAAGGACAGGGACTAATAAAGAGACCCAGTACTTC.

This clonotype was detected only a few times. The V gene is TRBV20-1, the J gene TRBJ2-5; a weak D match, TRBD2 (6 bases). The germline gives CDR1 DFQATT, CDR2 SNEGSKA (reference sequence). V was pared by 5 bases and J by 1 base, with 8 bases between. This CDR3 is built from 12 residues. The CDR3 coding sequence is TGCAGTGCTGGGGACTCCCAAGAGACCCAGTACTTC. Translation: CSAGDSQETQYF.

The rearrangement links TRBV14 to TRBJ2-7; D gene uncertain. Trimming removed 4 bases at V and 5 bases at J, with 15 bases between. The germline V gene has CDR1 SGHDN and CDR2 FVKESK. The CDR3 sequence is 14 residues long. In DNA form, the CDR3 reads TGTGCCAGCAGCCTTCTTGGTCGCAGCCACGAGCAGTACTTC. Protein sequence: CASSLLGRSHEQYF.

The V gene is TRBV6-1, the J gene TRBJ2-1, with TRBD2 matching 8 bases. The CDR3 is 15 amino acids. Looked up from germline, CDR1 is MNHNS and CDR2 is SASEGT. V dropped 7 bases and J dropped 8; count of bases not matched to a gene: 13. The chain's CDR3 is CASKGSGGGIYEQFF. The CDR3 bases are TGTGCCAGCAAAGGCTCGGGAGGGGGTATCTATGAGCAGTTCTTC.